This T cell receptor (beta chain) was found in a study of T cells in Graves' hyperthyroidism and ophthalmopathy. This clonotype has ten or more counts. What it binds is unknown. Ophthalmopathy patients all had a Clinical Activity Score of at least 3, a NOSPECS grade of at least 4 and disease under 3 months old. Uncontrolled infection, other autoimmune disease, pregnancy or lactation barred patients from enrollment. The PBMCs were taken from about 9.7 ml of fresh peripheral blood. Germline lookup yields CDR1 MNHNS and CDR2 SASEGT. The V end was cut by 10 bases, the J end by 3 bases, with 19 bases between. This CDR3 spans 16 amino acids. Amplification targeted TCR beta CDR3 regions from RNA transcripts. The HTBI primer set was used in a first-round RT-PCR of the TCR CDR3. TCRdb analysed the multiplex PCR reads with MiXCR anew, one entry per CDR3 protein. Among over 500,000 distinct CDR3 sequences listed, around 15% were seen once.

Study outcomes and limitations: In blood, most of the thyroid clonotypes expanded above 0.001 were also present.

The source material was blood. The sequence derives from a woman in her thirties with Graves' ophthalmopathy. The chain recombines TRBV6-1 with TRBJ2-6; possibly TRBD1 for D (6 bases). Written as DNA, the CDR3 is TGTGCCACCAGGGGCAGTCCTTTGGATGGGGCCAACGTCCTGACTTTC. This gives the protein CATRGSPLDGANVLTF.